Shown below are 30 T cell receptor beta chains from a single sample sequenced in a study of blood T cell repertoires in COVID-19. TCRdb's copy holds only in-frame clones and misses some; the assay was immunoSEQ multiplex PCR. The sample consists of about 200,000 clones, around 88% of them appearing once. The sample consisted of peripheral blood. The receptors originated from a woman in her forties or fifties with acute or convalescent COVID-19.

This chain uses TRBV18 with TRBJ1-1; the D gene is possibly TRBD1 (5 bases). CDR1 and CDR2 from the germline V gene are KGHSH and LQKENI. CDR3 size: 13 residues. The V and J ends lost 6 bases and 5 bases respectively, with 13 bases between them. CDR3 sequence: CASSLDGGTEAFF. The CDR3, as DNA: TGTGCCAGCTCCCTCGACGGGGGGACTGAAGCTTTCTTT.

In its sample, this clone was seen a few times. The chain carries TRBV5-1 and TRBJ2-7; 8 bases map to TRBD1. This CDR3 has 15 residues. Germline CDR1 is SGHRS and CDR2 is YFSETQ. V lost 5 bases, J lost 1 base, and 8 bases stayed unmatched. The CDR3 sequence is CASSQTGGLSYEQYF. For the CDR3, the DNA is TGCGCCAGCAGTCAAACAGGGGGGTTATCCTACGAGCAGTACTTC.

J is TRBJ2-3 and V is TRBV4-2; TRBD2 matches at 9 bases. CDR3 length: 16 amino acids. Germline trimming cut 5 bases from V and 2 bases from J; bases unmatched to any gene: 8. Germline CDR1 is LGHNA and CDR2 is YNFKEQ. In DNA, the CDR3 is TGTGCCAGCAGCATGAGCGGGAGGCAAGTCACAGATACGCAGTATTTT. Its protein product is CASSMSGRQVTDTQYF.

V is TRBV11-2 and J is TRBJ2-2, with 16 bases identical to TRBD2. This CDR3 has 17 residues. The V segment lost 5 bases and the J segment 7 bases; nucleotides outside the gene matches: 7. The germline V gene has CDR1 SGHAT and CDR2 FQNNGV. CDR3 DNA: TGTGCCAGCAGCCCGGGACTAGCGGGAGGGCTGGGCGGGGAGCTGTTTTTT. Translation: CASSPGLAGGLGGELFF. Full variable domain (missing parts from reference TRBV11-2 and TRBJ2-2): EAGVAQSPRYKIIEKRQSVAFWCNPISGHATLYWYQQILGQGPKLLIQFQNNGVVDDSQLPKDRFSAERLKGVDSTLKIQPAKLEDSAVYLCASSPGLAGGLGGELFFGEGSRLTVL.

This clone has a single count. The chain employs TRBV2 and TRBJ2-3; tentative D call: TRBD2 (5 bases). The V end lost 1 base, the J end lost 4 bases, and 9 bases lay between the germline ends. The CDR3 contains 14 residues. Looked up from germline, CDR1 is SNHLY and CDR2 is FYNNEI. CDR3: CASSEGRGSDTQYF. For the CDR3, the DNA is TGTGCCAGCAGTGAAGGGAGAGGGTCAGATACGCAGTATTTT.

This chain joins TRBV5-8 and TRBJ2-1, with D perhaps TRBD2 (6 bases). CDR3 length equals 15 residues. CDR1 SGHTS and CDR2 YDEGEE come from the germline V gene. With 4 bases removed from V and 0 bases from J, the gap between germline ends came to 11 bases. The CDR3 spells CASSRVGSSYNEQFF. The CDR3 DNA follows: TGTGCCAGCAGCCGCGTCGGGAGCTCCTACAATGAGCAGTTCTTC.

The chain recombines TRBV4-2 with TRBJ2-2; D perhaps matches TRBD2 (6 bases). Trimming removed 11 bases from V and 6 bases from J, with 25 bases in between. The germline CDR1 and CDR2 sequences are LGHNA and YNFKEQ. The CDR3 sequence is 16 residues long. The CDR3 reads CAASWWGGKRAGELFF. CDR3 bases: TGTGCCGCCTCCTGGTGGGGCGGGAAGAGGGCCGGGGAGCTGTTTTTT.

This sequence joins TRBV18 and TRBJ2-7; no clear D gene. Germline CDR1 and CDR2: KGHSH and LQKENI. V lost 2 bases and J 7 bases, leaving 9 bases between the germline ends. The CDR3 extends over 12 amino acids. The CDR3 DNA is TGTGCCAGCTCACCAACACACCAAGAGCAGTACTTC. It encodes CASSPTHQEQYF.

CDR3 coding DNA: TGTGCCATCAGTGACGCAGGGGGGTACACTGAAGCTTTCTTT. Translation: CAISDAGGYTEAFF. The genes are TRBV10-3 and TRBJ1-1, with 7 bases fitting TRBD1. The CDR3 consists of 14 residues. Germline CDR1 and CDR2: ENHRY and SYGVKD. The V gene end was trimmed by 3 bases and the J gene end by 3 bases; junction bases not matched to a gene: 4.

This clone was detected ten times or more. The gene calls are TRBV7-2 and TRBJ2-7; possibly TRBD1 for D (5 bases). Germline V gene data show CDR1 as SGHTA and CDR2 as FQGNSA. Deletions cut 5 bases from V and 8 bases from J, with 22 bases between. This CDR3 is 15 amino acids long. CDR3 bases: TGTGCCAGCAGCCCGTACGGGCAGGGCCAGGTGAAGCAGTACTTC. This sequence encodes CASSPYGQGQVKQYF.

The rearrangement uses TRBV27 and TRBJ2-1, with a tentative D call TRBD1 (5 bases). Trimming pared 2 bases from V and 4 bases from J, leaving 6 bases between. CDR1 is MNHEY, CDR2 SMNVEV, per germline (reference sequence). CDR3 length: 13 residues. As DNA, the CDR3 is TGTGCCAGCAGTTTACAGGGTTACAATGAGCAGTTCTTC. Encoded protein: CASSLQGYNEQFF.

V is TRBV20-1 and J is TRBJ2-1; 7 positions match TRBD2. The CDR3 sequence is 18 residues long. Germline V gives CDR1 DFQATT, CDR2 SNEGSKA (reference sequence). The junction had 23 bases not matched to a gene; V was cut back by 3 bases and J by 9 bases. The CDR3 DNA reads as TGCAGTGCTAGTGCCGACCTATTCCTAGCGGCCGGGGTGGGTGAGCAGTTCTTC. Its protein is CSASADLFLAAGVGEQFF.

The rearrangement uses TRBV19 and TRBJ2-3; 10 nucleotides line up with TRBD2. The V and J ends lost 3 bases and 4 bases, in that order; junction bases with no gene match: 7. CDR1 is LNHDA and CDR2 is SQIVND in the germline V gene (reference sequence). CDR3 length: 16 residues. DNA for the CDR3: TGTGCCAGTAGTATCCCTGGCCTAGCGGGAGCAGATACGCAGTATTTT. Amino acid sequence: CASSIPGLAGADTQYF.

The CDR3 DNA follows: TGTGCCAGCAGTTCCACAGGGGGCGCAGGCTACACCTTC. Residues: CASSSTGGAGYTF. This chain links TRBV28 with TRBJ1-2; the match to TRBD1 covers 9 bases. V shed 4 bases, J shed 8 bases, and the junction held 5 bases outside the gene matches. The germline gives CDR1 MDHEN, CDR2 SYDVKM. The CDR3 sequence is 13 residues long.

The chain couples TRBV4-1 to TRBJ2-1; 7 bases match TRBD1. V lost 1 base and J lost 7; bases outside the gene matches: 10. This CDR3 region has 16 residues. CDR1 MGHRA and CDR2 YSYEKL come from the germline V gene. The CDR3 coding sequence is TGCGCCAGCAGCCAAGGCGGGCGACAGGGTTGGAATGAGCAGTTCTTC. Translation: CASSQGGRQGWNEQFF.

The chain combines TRBV27 with TRBJ2-7; TRBD1 matches at 8 bases. CDR3 size: 14 residues. V shed 4 bases and J 3 bases; nucleotides not matched to a gene: 5. Germline V gene data show CDR1 as MNHEY and CDR2 as SMNVEV (reference sequence). CDR3 region: CASSSTGTGYEQYF. The CDR3 DNA sequence: TGTGCCAGCAGTTCCACCGGGACAGGCTACGAGCAGTACTTC.

The table lists this clone with a count of one. This rearrangement joins TRBV19 to TRBJ1-5, with TRBD1 matching over 7 bases. This CDR3 contains 12 residues. J lost 5 bases, V lost 7 bases, and 2 bases had no gene match. Germline V gives CDR1 LNHDA, CDR2 SQIVND (reference sequence). CDR3 coding DNA: TGTGCCAGTAAGACAGGGTATCAGCCCCAGCATTTT. This gives the protein CASKTGYQPQHF.

The V and J genes are TRBV6-6 and TRBJ2-5; a weak D match, TRBD1 (7 bases). The CDR3 sequence is 13 residues long. Deletions cut 7 bases from V and 5 bases from J, with 14 bases between. Germline values: CDR1 MNHNY, CDR2 SVGAGI (reference sequence). The CDR3 spells CASTIPGGETQYF. CDR3 nucleotides: TGTGCCAGCACGATCCCAGGGGGGGAGACCCAGTACTTC.

The CDR3 bases are TGTGCCAGTAGTAGACAGGGGGCGAGCAAAAACATTCAGTACTTC. Amino acid sequence: CASSRQGASKNIQYF. This chain connects TRBV19 to TRBJ2-4; 10 bases agree with TRBD1. Trimming cost V 4 bases and J 3 bases; bases outside gene matches: 3. The CDR3 covers 15 residues. The germline V gene has CDR1 LNHDA and CDR2 SQIVND (reference sequence).

This clone was recorded a few times. The genes are TRBV4-1 and TRBJ2-7; 7 bases are a match to TRBD1. The J segment lost 5 bases and the V segment lost 0 bases, leaving 7 bases of the junction unmatched. Germline loops: CDR1 MGHRA, CDR2 YSYEKL. The CDR3 consists of 15 residues. Here the CDR3 reads CASSQDPGQRDEQYF. CDR3 bases: TGCGCCAGCAGCCAAGATCCGGGACAGAGGGACGAGCAGTACTTC.

The chain joins TRBV5-1 to TRBJ2-1; 8 nucleotides agree with TRBD1. The CDR3 is 15 residues long. V shed 4 bases, J shed 2 bases, and the junction held 5 bases outside the gene matches. Germline V lookup: CDR1 SGHRS, CDR2 YFSETQ. CDR3 in DNA: TGCGCCAGCAGCCCTGGACAGGGTACCTACAATGAGCAGTTCTTC. This codes for CASSPGQGTYNEQFF. Complete variable domain (other parts from reference TRBV5-1 and TRBJ2-1): KAGVTQTPRYLIKTRGQQVTLSCSPISGHRSVSWYQQTPGQGLQFLFEYFSETQRNKGNFPGRFSGRQFSNSRSEMNVSTLELGDSALYLCASSPGQGTYNEQFFGPGTRLTVL.

J is TRBJ2-4 and V is TRBV3-1 (or the pseudogene TRBV3-2); D is unclear. The V and J ends lost 1 base and 0 bases respectively, with 13 bases between them. The CDR3 is 17 amino acids. Germline lookup yields CDR1 LGHDT and CDR2 YNNKEL (reference sequence). CDR3 DNA sequence: TGTGCCAGCAGCCAAGGGGCCAGTCGGATAGCCAAAAACATTCAGTACTTC. Amino acid sequence: CASSQGASRIAKNIQYF.

The chain links TRBV2 to TRBJ2-3, with TRBD1 matching 7 bases. The CDR3 runs 13 residues. Germline trimming cut 8 bases from V and 1 base from J; bases unmatched to any gene: 3. Germline values: CDR1 SNHLY, CDR2 FYNNEI. CDR3 sequence: CASFDRGTDTQYF. The CDR3 DNA reads TGTGCCAGCTTTGACAGGGGCACAGATACGCAGTATTTT.

The chain is built from TRBV6-1 and TRBJ2-2; 7 bases are a match to TRBD2. Germline assignment: CDR1 MNHNS and CDR2 SASEGT. Trimming at V came to 1 base and at J to 3 bases, leaving 5 bases not matched to a gene. The CDR3 runs 16 residues. Here the CDR3 reads CASSEVTSAHTGELFF. The DNA for the CDR3 is TGTGCCAGCAGTGAAGTAACTAGCGCACACACCGGGGAGCTGTTTTTT.

This clone showed up just once. V is TRBV5-4 and J is TRBJ2-5, with 11 bases that match TRBD2. V was pared by 3 bases and J by 0 bases, with 4 bases of the junction left unmatched. The CDR3 is 16 amino acids. CDR1 SGHNT and CDR2 YYREEE come from the germline V gene (reference sequence). The CDR3 DNA reads as TGTGCCAGCAGCTCCCGACTAGCGGGATACCAAGAGACCCAGTACTTC. It specifies CASSSRLAGYQETQYF.

The V call is TRBV12-3 or TRBV12-4, the J call TRBJ1-1, with a possible D match to TRBD1 (5 bases). CDR3 size: 12 residues. Trimming cost V 5 bases and J 6 bases, with 10 bases left between them. CDR3 region: CASSPRGAEAFF. For the CDR3, the DNA is TGTGCCAGCAGTCCCCGGGGGGCTGAAGCTTTCTTT.

The chain links TRBV2 to TRBJ2-5; TRBD1 might be the D (5 bases). V was trimmed by 6 bases and J by 0 bases, leaving 5 bases between them. Germline V gene data show CDR1 as SNHLY and CDR2 as FYNNEI. The CDR3 is 12 amino acids. The CDR3 DNA is TGTGCCAGCAGGGACAACCAAGAGACCCAGTACTTC. Its protein product is CASRDNQETQYF. The full variable domain, with the rest looked up from reference TRBV2 and TRBJ2-5, is EPEVTQTPSHQVTQMGQEVILRCVPISNHLYFYWYRQILGQKVEFLVSFYNNEISEKSEIFDDQFSVERPDGSNFTLKIRSTKLEDSAMYFCASRDNQETQYFGPGTRLLVL.

The chain links TRBV28 to TRBJ1-3, with no clear D. Germline V gene lookup returns CDR1 MDHEN and CDR2 SYDVKM. V was shortened by 6 bases and J by 0 bases, with 9 bases between the two germline ends. There are 14 residues in the CDR3. The CDR3 protein is CASRFEDSGNTIYF. Written as DNA, the CDR3 is TGTGCCAGCAGGTTCGAGGACTCTGGAAACACCATATATTTT.

This chain uses TRBV7-2 with TRBJ2-4; D remains ambiguous. V was shortened by 1 base and J by 0 bases, with 19 bases between the two germline ends. CDR1 and CDR2 from the germline V gene are SGHTA and FQGNSA. This CDR3 region has 19 residues. CDR3 bases: TGTGCCAGCAGCTTAGAACAGAGACATAGTGTACTAGCCAAAAACATTCAGTACTTC. It is translated as CASSLEQRHSVLAKNIQYF.

V gene TRBV5-5 combines with J gene TRBJ2-1, with D uncertain. Germline V gene data show CDR1 as SGHKS and CDR2 as YYEKEE (reference sequence). The V end lost 4 bases, the J end lost 10 bases, and 15 bases lay between the germline ends. CDR3 length: 13 residues. The CDR3 spells CASSAEAPREQFF. CDR3 DNA sequence: TGTGCCAGCAGCGCCGAGGCCCCCCGAGAGCAGTTCTTC.